This T cell receptor (beta chain) emerged from a study of blood T cell repertoires in COVID-19. At the level of the study: Samples representing acute and convalescent COVID-19 were sourced from the United States, Italy and Spain. The cDNA or gDNA used as material had been derived from T cells, B-cell-depleted T cells, or PBMCs.

Original data processing: Amplified reference gene primers provided the basis for estimating nucleated cell counts. Here immunoSEQ multiplex PCR was the method, and the copy in TCRdb shows in-frame clones only, minus some. The V and J calls and clone size were taken over from that table, and D and trimming were inferred from the DNA. The sample consists of about 220,000 clones, roughly nine tenths of them appearing once. The sequence derives from a man aged 35 to 55 with active or convalescent COVID-19. Sequencing was done on a sample of peripheral blood.

CDR3 bases: TGCAGCGCAGAAAACCGGGACAGGTTCTATGGCTACACCTTC. It encodes CSAENRDRFYGYTF. This chain links TRBV29-1 with TRBJ1-2; 8 bases are shared with TRBD1. The CDR3 has 14 amino acids. V shed 7 bases, J shed 4 bases, and the junction held 11 bases outside the gene matches. CDR1 is SQVTM, CDR2 ANQGSEA, per germline.